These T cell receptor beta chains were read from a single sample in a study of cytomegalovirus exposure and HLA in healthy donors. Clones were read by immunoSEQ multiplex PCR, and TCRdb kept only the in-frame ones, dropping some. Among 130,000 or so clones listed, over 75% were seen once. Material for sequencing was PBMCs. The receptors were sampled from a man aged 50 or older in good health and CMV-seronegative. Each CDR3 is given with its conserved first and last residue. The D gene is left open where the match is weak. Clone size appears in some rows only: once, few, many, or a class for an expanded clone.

CDR3nt: TGCGCCAGCAGTGACGGGACAGGGCAAACAGATACGCAGTATTTT
CDR3aa: CASSDGTGQTDTQYF
d_gene: TRBD1
abundance: NA
j_gene: TRBJ2-3
v_gene: TRBV10-2

CDR3nt: TGTGCCAGCAGCGCACCGGGACAGCTGAACACCGGGGAGCTGTTTTTT
CDR3aa: CASSAPGQLNTGELFF
d_gene: TRBD1
abundance: NA
j_gene: TRBJ2-2
v_gene: TRBV7-2

CDR3nt: TGTGCCAGCAATGACAGAAGGAACACTGAAGCTTTCTTT
CDR3aa: CASNDRRNTEAFF
d_gene: NA
abundance: few
j_gene: TRBJ1-1
v_gene: TRBV28

CDR3nt: TGTGCCAGCAAGCCGACAGGGGGAGTATTTGAAGCTTTCTTT
CDR3aa: CASKPTGGVFEAFF
d_gene: TRBD1
abundance: NA
j_gene: TRBJ1-1
v_gene: TRBV6-5

CDR3nt: TGTGCCAGCAGCCGGGACAGGATACCCTACGAGCAGTACTTC
CDR3aa: CASSRDRIPYEQYF
d_gene: TRBD1
abundance: once
j_gene: TRBJ2-7
v_gene: TRBV7-6

CDR3nt: TGTGCCATCCAGACGGGTGAGACCCAGTACTTC
CDR3aa: CAIQTGETQYF
d_gene: NA
abundance: NA
j_gene: TRBJ2-5
v_gene: TRBV6-6

CDR3nt: TGTGCCTGGACCCCCGGAGAGACCCAGTACTTC
CDR3aa: CAWTPGETQYF
d_gene: NA
abundance: NA
j_gene: TRBJ2-5
v_gene: TRBV30

CDR3nt: TGTGCCAGCAGTTTAAGGGTCGGACAGCACTACGAGCAGTACTTC
CDR3aa: CASSLRVGQHYEQYF
d_gene: NA
abundance: NA
j_gene: TRBJ2-7
v_gene: TRBV27

CDR3nt: TGTGCCAGCAGTGACGTACAGGGGGCCTCTGGAAACACCATATATTTT
CDR3aa: CASSDVQGASGNTIYF
d_gene: TRBD1
abundance: NA
j_gene: TRBJ1-3
v_gene: TRBV6-1

CDR3nt: TGTGCCACCAGCGGTACAGGGTCCCCTAATGAAAAACTGTTTTTT
CDR3aa: CATSGTGSPNEKLFF
d_gene: NA
abundance: NA
j_gene: TRBJ1-4
v_gene: TRBV15

CDR3nt: TGTGCCAGCACCTGGGACATATCCTACAATGAGCAGTTCTTC
CDR3aa: CASTWDISYNEQFF
d_gene: NA
abundance: NA
j_gene: TRBJ2-1
v_gene: TRBV28

CDR3nt: TGCAGCGTTGAGAGGGGGCGAAACTATGGCTACACCTTC
CDR3aa: CSVERGRNYGYTF
d_gene: TRBD1
abundance: NA
j_gene: TRBJ1-2
v_gene: TRBV29-1

CDR3nt: TGTGCCAGCAGTTTTGGACTCTCTGGAAACACCATATATTTT
CDR3aa: CASSFGLSGNTIYF
d_gene: NA
abundance: NA
j_gene: TRBJ1-3
v_gene: TRBV6-5

CDR3nt: TGTGCCAGCAGCTTAGAGCTAGCGGGAGTCGGGGAGCTGTTTTTT
CDR3aa: CASSLELAGVGELFF
d_gene: TRBD2
abundance: NA
j_gene: TRBJ2-2
v_gene: TRBV7-8

CDR3nt: TGTGCCAGCAGTTACTCATCCCTTTACAATGAGCAGTTCTTC
CDR3aa: CASSYSSLYNEQFF
d_gene: NA
abundance: NA
j_gene: TRBJ2-1
v_gene: TRBV6-5

CDR3nt: TGTGCCAGTAGTATAGGGCGGCGGGACACTGAAGCTTTCTTT
CDR3aa: CASSIGRRDTEAFF
d_gene: NA
abundance: NA
j_gene: TRBJ1-1
v_gene: TRBV19

CDR3nt: TGCGCCAGCCGGGGTTTAGGTTGGGGGGACCCTGAAGCTTTCTTT
CDR3aa: CASRGLGWGDPEAFF
d_gene: NA
abundance: NA
j_gene: TRBJ1-1
v_gene: TRBV10-1

CDR3nt: TGTGCCAGCACGGCCAGCGGGAGGGCCGAGTACATTCAGTACTTC
CDR3aa: CASTASGRAEYIQYF
d_gene: TRBD2
abundance: NA
j_gene: TRBJ2-4
v_gene: TRBV6-1

CDR3nt: TGTGCCAGCAGTTTCTCAGGGCCCCGCTACGAGCAGTACTTC
CDR3aa: CASSFSGPRYEQYF
d_gene: NA
abundance: few
j_gene: TRBJ2-7
v_gene: TRBV27

CDR3nt: TGTGCCAGCAGCGCCCACCCCAGCGGGAGTCGAGAGACCCAGTACTTC
CDR3aa: CASSAHPSGSRETQYF
d_gene: TRBD2
abundance: few
j_gene: TRBJ2-5
v_gene: TRBV9

CDR3nt: TGTGCCAGCAGCCATACCGAAGGGAGGTCGGATGAGCAGTTCTTC
CDR3aa: CASSHTEGRSDEQFF
d_gene: NA
abundance: once
j_gene: TRBJ2-1
v_gene: TRBV11-2

CDR3nt: TGTGCCAGCAGCCAGCGGAGTTTATACGAGCAGTACTTC
CDR3aa: CASSQRSLYEQYF
d_gene: NA
abundance: NA
j_gene: TRBJ2-7
v_gene: TRBV7-2

CDR3nt: TGCGCCAGCAGCCAAGTCCCAATAGCGGGAGGACCCTACGAGCAGTACTTC
CDR3aa: CASSQVPIAGGPYEQYF
d_gene: TRBD2
abundance: NA
j_gene: TRBJ2-7
v_gene: TRBV4-1

CDR3nt: TGTGCCAGTGGACTAGTGGGAGAGACCCAGTACTTC
CDR3aa: CASGLVGETQYF
d_gene: TRBD2
abundance: NA
j_gene: TRBJ2-5
v_gene: TRBV2

CDR3nt: TGTGCCAGCAGTTCCACTAAGACTAGCGCTTCAGATACGCAGTATTTT
CDR3aa: CASSSTKTSASDTQYF
d_gene: TRBD2
abundance: many
j_gene: TRBJ2-3
v_gene: TRBV5-4

CDR3nt: TGTGCCAGCATCAGAACCGGACAGGGCACAGATACGCAGTATTTT
CDR3aa: CASIRTGQGTDTQYF
d_gene: TRBD1
abundance: NA
j_gene: TRBJ2-3
v_gene: TRBV2

CDR3nt: TGTGCCAGCAGTTTTAAAGGAATCAGGGGGAATCAGCCCCAGCATTTT
CDR3aa: CASSFKGIRGNQPQHF
d_gene: TRBD1
abundance: NA
j_gene: TRBJ1-5
v_gene: TRBV27

CDR3nt: TGTGCCAGCAGCTTTAGGGAGGCCTACGAGCAGTACTTC
CDR3aa: CASSFREAYEQYF
d_gene: NA
abundance: NA
j_gene: TRBJ2-7
v_gene: TRBV27